This TCR beta chain was documented in a study of tumor and adjacent non-tumor tissue in lung cancer. Study-wide points: Normal lung showed higher cumulative top 100 clone frequency than tumor. Higher tumor TCR diversity was associated with shorter survival.

No cell sorting was done before RNA was extracted from the tissue. TCRbeta libraries were built with three rounds of nested PCR, modified from ARM-PCR. MiXCR, applied by TCRdb to the multiplex PCR reads, yields one record per CDR3 protein. This table has roughly 220,000 distinct CDR3 sequences, 70% to 75% appearing once. The sample holds one count of this clonotype. Its specificity is not known. A clone one base away is much larger, so this may be a read error. This sequence was found in a man in his sixties with non-small cell lung cancer. Sequenced sample: lung tumor tissue.

CDR3: CASSETHGLRQSQHF. Written as DNA, the CDR3 is TGTGCCAGCAGTGAGACCCACGGGTTGCGTCAGTCCCAGCATTTT. J is TRBJ1-5 and V is TRBV6-1; D is undetermined. Germline V gene lookup returns CDR1 MNHNS and CDR2 SASEGT. The CDR3 spans 15 residues.